This TCR beta chain was sequenced during a study of T cells in localized non-small cell lung cancer. Method: immunoSEQ multiplex PCR; TCRdb's copy keeps in-frame clones and lacks some. The sample comprises tens of thousands of clones, around 89% of which are singletons, and 5.5% to 7.5% rests with the top ten. The V gene lost 7 bases and the J gene lost 1 base, with 8 bases spanning the gap. This CDR3 comprises 12 residues. Looked up from germline, CDR1 is SEHNR and CDR2 is FQNEAQ (reference sequence). The sequencing here drew on PBMCs, taken before any cancer treatment. The clonotype comes from a man aged 40-75 years with stage II lung adenocarcinoma. The chain couples TRBV7-9 to TRBJ2-7; D may be TRBD1 (6 bases). The CDR3 DNA sequence: TGTGCCAGCACCGGACAGTCCTACGAGCAGTACTTC. Translation: CASTGQSYEQYF.